This T cell receptor beta chain was obtained from a study of identical twins. In its sample, this clonotype was seen a few times. Its antigen is unidentified. The cDNA had a unique molecular identifier and a template-switch universal primer site. TCRdb used MiXCR to reprocess the 5' RACE reads, holding one entry per CDR3 protein. Among approximately 600,000 distinct CDR3 sequences, roughly 6.6% were seen once, and the ten largest hold 1.5% to 2%. Trimming cost V 4 bases and J 1 base; bases outside gene matches: 14. The CDR3 totals 18 residues. The germline gives CDR1 MNHNS, CDR2 SASEGT. Donors were all healthy Caucasians. Study findings and constraints: The authors noted that invariant MAIT and iNKT cells could partly confound zero-insertion analyses.

These data were also filed under a second study, of yellow fever vaccine responses in identical twins.

The TCR comes from a woman under 30 in good health. Source material: PBMCs. The V call is TRBV6-1, the J call TRBJ2-7, with 9 bases matching TRBD2. The CDR3 protein is CASSASGADLRGSYEQYF. The CDR3 bases are TGTGCCAGCAGTGCTAGCGGGGCAGATCTTCGGGGTTCCTACGAGCAGTACTTC.